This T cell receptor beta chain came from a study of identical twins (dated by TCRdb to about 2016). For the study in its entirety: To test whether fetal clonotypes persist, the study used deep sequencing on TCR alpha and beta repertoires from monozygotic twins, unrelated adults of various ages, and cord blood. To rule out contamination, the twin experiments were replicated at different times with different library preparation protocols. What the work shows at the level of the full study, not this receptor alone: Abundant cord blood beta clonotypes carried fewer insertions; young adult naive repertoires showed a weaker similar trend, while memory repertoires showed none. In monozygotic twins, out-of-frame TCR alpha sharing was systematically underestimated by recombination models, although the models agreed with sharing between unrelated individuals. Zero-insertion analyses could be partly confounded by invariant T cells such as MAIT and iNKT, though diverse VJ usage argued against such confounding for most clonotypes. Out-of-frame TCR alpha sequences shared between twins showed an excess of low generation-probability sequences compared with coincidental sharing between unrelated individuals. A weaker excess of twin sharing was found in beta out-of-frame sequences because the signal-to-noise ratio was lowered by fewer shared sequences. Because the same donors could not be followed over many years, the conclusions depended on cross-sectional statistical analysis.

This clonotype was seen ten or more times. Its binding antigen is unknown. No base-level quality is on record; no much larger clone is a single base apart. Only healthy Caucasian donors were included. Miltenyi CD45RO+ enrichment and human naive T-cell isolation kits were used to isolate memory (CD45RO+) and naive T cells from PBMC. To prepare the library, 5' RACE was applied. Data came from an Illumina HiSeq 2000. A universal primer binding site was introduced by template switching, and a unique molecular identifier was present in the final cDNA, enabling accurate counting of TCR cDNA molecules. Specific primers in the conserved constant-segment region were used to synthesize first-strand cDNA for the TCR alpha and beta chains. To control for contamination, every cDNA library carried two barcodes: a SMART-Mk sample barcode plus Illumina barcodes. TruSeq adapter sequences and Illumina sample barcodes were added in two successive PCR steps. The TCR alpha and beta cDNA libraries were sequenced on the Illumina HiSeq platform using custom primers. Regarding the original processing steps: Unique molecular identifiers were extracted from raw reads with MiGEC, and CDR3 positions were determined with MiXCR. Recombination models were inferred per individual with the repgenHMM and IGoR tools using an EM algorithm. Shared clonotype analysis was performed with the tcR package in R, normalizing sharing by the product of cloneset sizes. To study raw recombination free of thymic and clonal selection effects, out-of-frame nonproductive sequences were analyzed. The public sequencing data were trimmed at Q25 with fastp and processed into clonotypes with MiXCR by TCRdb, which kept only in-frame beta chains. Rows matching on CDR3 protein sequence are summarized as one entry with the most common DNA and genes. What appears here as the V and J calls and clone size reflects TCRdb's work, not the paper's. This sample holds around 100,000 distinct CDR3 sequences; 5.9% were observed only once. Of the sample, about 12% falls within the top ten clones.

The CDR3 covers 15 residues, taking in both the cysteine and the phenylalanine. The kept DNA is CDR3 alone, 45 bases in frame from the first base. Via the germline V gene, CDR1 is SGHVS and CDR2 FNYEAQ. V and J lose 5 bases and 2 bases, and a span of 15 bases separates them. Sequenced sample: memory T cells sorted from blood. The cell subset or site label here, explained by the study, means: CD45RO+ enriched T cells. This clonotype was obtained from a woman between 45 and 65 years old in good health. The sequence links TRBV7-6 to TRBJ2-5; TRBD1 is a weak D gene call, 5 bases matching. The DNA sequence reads TGTGCCAGCAGCCCTAATGGGGCGGTTCAAGAGACCCAGTACTTC. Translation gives CASSPNGAVQETQYF.